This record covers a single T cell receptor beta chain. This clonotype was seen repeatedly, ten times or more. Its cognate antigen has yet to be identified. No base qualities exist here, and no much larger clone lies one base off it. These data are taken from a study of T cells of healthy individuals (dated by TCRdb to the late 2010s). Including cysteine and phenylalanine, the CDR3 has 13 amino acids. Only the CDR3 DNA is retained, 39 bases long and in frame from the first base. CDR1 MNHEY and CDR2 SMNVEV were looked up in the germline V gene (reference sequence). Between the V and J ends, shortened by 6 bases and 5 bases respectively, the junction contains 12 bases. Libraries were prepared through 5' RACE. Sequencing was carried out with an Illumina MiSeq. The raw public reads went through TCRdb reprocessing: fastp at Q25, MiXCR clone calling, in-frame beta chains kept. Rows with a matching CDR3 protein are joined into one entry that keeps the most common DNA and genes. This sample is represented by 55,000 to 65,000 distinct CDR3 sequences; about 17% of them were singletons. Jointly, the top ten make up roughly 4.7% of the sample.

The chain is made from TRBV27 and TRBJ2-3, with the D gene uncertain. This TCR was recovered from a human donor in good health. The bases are TGTGCCAGCAGAACACACATGTTAGATACGCAGTATTTT. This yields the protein CASRTHMLDTQYF.